The 3 T cell receptor beta chains in this list originate from one sample, sequenced in a study of human T cells and chemical hapten exposure. The sample's time point: patch test 2, 6 weeks after DPC sensitization. Treatment indicated: therapeutic diphenylcyclopropenone sensitization with weekly scalp DPC. One entry per CDR3 protein, called by TCRdb with MiXCR from the RACE reads. Of around 80,000 distinct CDR3 sequences listed, around 7% were seen once; the top ten hold 1.3%. Sequences were derived from whole blood, sampled in connection with sensitization to the hapten diphenylcyclopropenone (DPC). These receptors originate from a woman aged 25 to 39 with alopecia areata. Some clones in this sample may be carry-over from other donors' samples.

This clonotype was observed a few times. The chain combines TRBV2 with TRBJ2-1; TRBD1 agrees at 9 bases. This CDR3 region has 15 residues. With 7 bases clipped from V and 8 bases from J, the junction kept 12 bases outside the gene matches. Per germline, CDR1 SNHLY and CDR2 FYNNEI. Written as DNA, the CDR3 is TGTGCCAGCACGCTGAGGGGACAGGGTTTTCATGAGCAGTTCTTC. As protein: CASTLRGQGFHEQFF.

This chain uses TRBV6-2 or TRBV6-3 with TRBJ2-3, with D unresolved. Per germline, CDR1 MNHEY and CDR2 SVGEGT. The V gene lost 4 bases and the J gene lost 6 bases, with 8 bases spanning the gap. This CDR3 is built from 12 residues. The CDR3 here is CASSSPIDTQYF. CDR3 sequence (DNA): TGTGCCAGCAGTTCGCCCATCGATACGCAGTATTTT.

Ten or more counts support this clonotype. The chain couples TRBV5-1 to TRBJ2-3, with D tentatively TRBD1 or TRBD2 (5 bases each). This CDR3 has 15 residues. CDR1 and CDR2 from the germline V gene are SGHRS and YFSETQ. V shed 4 bases and J shed 0 bases, with 12 bases lying between them. The DNA of the CDR3 is TGCGCCAGCAGCCCGGGACCAGGAAGCACAGATACGCAGTATTTT. Its translation is CASSPGPGSTDTQYF.